This T cell receptor (beta chain) was found in a study of graft-versus-host responses after intestinal transplantation. Looking at the study overall: Transplants given to recipients were multivisceral, liver-intestinal, or isolated intestinal. Anti-thymocyte globulin induction preceded about 3 years of tacrolimus and steroid maintenance in all recipients.

Study-wide results and limits: Marrow from the recipient contained GvH clones, some of which had appeared first in ileum or blood. Early post-transplant falls in HvG clones accompanied the peak levels of circulating GvH clones.

From the graft tissue, intraepithelial and lamina propria lymphocytes were released through processing. Generated by immunoSEQ multiplex PCR, the TCRdb table keeps only in-frame clones and is missing some. The sample consists of approximately 16,000 clones, 59% of them appearing once. V dropped 2 bases and J dropped 8 bases, with 12 bases sitting between them. CDR3 length equals 14 residues. Germline V gene data show CDR1 as MNHEY and CDR2 as SMNVEV (reference sequence). In this sample, this clone turned up a few times. The antigen remains unidentified. This receptor was identified in a human patient who received an intestinal transplant, so some T cells may come from the graft donor. This chain joins TRBV27 and TRBJ1-4; D possibly corresponds to TRBD1 (6 bases). The sequences come from ileum tissue, collected 524 days after transplant. The CDR3 is CASSLGRGHEKLFF. CDR3 coding DNA: TGTGCCAGCAGTTTAGGCAGGGGCCACGAAAAACTGTTTTTT.